Presented here are 8 T cell receptor beta chains from one specimen sequenced in a study of shared T cell receptors in the human thymus. The data were produced by immunoSEQ multiplex PCR, yet TCRdb's version contains in-frame clones alone and is incomplete. The table shows over 450,000 clones, with 75% to 80% occurring only once. These data also featured in a second study, about human thymus T cells.

The sample taken for sequencing was thymocytes. The receptors come from a boy younger than two with a congenital heart defect.

The chain carries TRBV10-1 and TRBJ2-3; 10 bases match TRBD2. The CDR3 runs to 16 residues. From germline, CDR1 is WNHNN and CDR2 SYGVQD (reference sequence). V dropped 5 bases and J dropped 5; count of bases not matched to a gene: 10. For the CDR3, the DNA is TGCGCCAGCAGTCCTCCAGCGGGAGGGTCCGGAGATACGCAGTATTTT. Protein: CASSPPAGGSGDTQYF.

This chain uses TRBV10-3 with TRBJ2-2; TRBD1 is a possible D gene (6 bases). Germline-derived CDR1 and CDR2 are ENHRY and SYGVKD. Trimming left V 7 bases short and J 6 bases short, with 15 bases between. CDR3 length: 14 amino acids. The CDR3 bases are TGTGCCATCACCTGGACAGACTCTTCCGGGGAGCTGTTTTTT. This gives the protein CAITWTDSSGELFF.

This chain joins TRBV5-6 and TRBJ2-7; 8 bases match TRBD1. The CDR3 loop spans 13 amino acids. J was trimmed by 6 bases and V by 4 bases; bases with no gene match: 6. Germline values: CDR1 SGHDT, CDR2 YYEEEE. Here the CDR3 reads CASSTQGEFEQYF. In DNA form, the CDR3 reads TGTGCCAGCAGCACACAGGGGGAGTTCGAGCAGTACTTC.

This clone appeared a single time. The genes are TRBV7-2 and TRBJ1-2; 9 bases align to TRBD1. The CDR3 spans 15 residues. Per germline, CDR1 SGHTA and CDR2 FQGNSA. J was trimmed by 8 bases and V by 3 bases; bases with no gene match: 10. CDR3 protein: CASSFGQGIRRGYTF. Here the CDR3 DNA reads TGTGCCAGCAGCTTTGGACAGGGGATTCGAAGGGGCTACACCTTC.

This clone was detected only a few times. The DNA for the CDR3 is TGCGCCAGCAGCCTTGGGAGCGGTTCGAACACCGGGGAGCTGTTTTTT. Encoded protein: CASSLGSGSNTGELFF. The V call is TRBV4-1, the J call TRBJ2-2, with D possibly being TRBD2 (5 bases). V dropped 4 bases and J dropped 0 bases, with 12 bases sitting between them. CDR3 length: 16 amino acids. Germline values: CDR1 MGHRA, CDR2 YSYEKL.

The gene calls are TRBV16 and TRBJ2-7; D perhaps matches TRBD2 (7 bases). V was shortened by 4 bases and J by 4 bases, with 17 bases between the two germline ends. This CDR3 is 15 amino acids long. Germline loops: CDR1 KGHSY, CDR2 FQNENV. DNA for the CDR3: TGTGCCAGCAGCCCTGCCGGGGGGCATAGGTACGAGCAGTACTTC. This gives the protein CASSPAGGHRYEQYF.

The V and J genes are TRBV5-5 and TRBJ2-4; 7 nucleotides match TRBD1. The CDR3 contains 15 residues. Germline CDR1 is SGHKS and CDR2 is YYEKEE (reference sequence). Germline trimming cut 4 bases from V and 3 bases from J; bases unmatched to any gene: 7. In nucleotides, the CDR3 is TGTGCCAGCAGCCTCCAGGACAGGCTCAAAAACATTCAGTACTTC. As protein: CASSLQDRLKNIQYF.

V is TRBV11-2 and J is TRBJ2-7; 8 bases agree with TRBD2. Germline trimming cut 8 bases from V and 2 bases from J; bases unmatched to any gene: 8. Germline assignment: CDR1 SGHAT and CDR2 FQNNGV. This CDR3 spans 14 amino acids. DNA of the CDR3: TGTGCCAGCTCGCGCCGGGAGGGTACCTACGAGCAGTACTTC. Residues: CASSRREGTYEQYF.